Shown below are 11 T cell receptor beta chains from a single sample sequenced in a study of breast tumors, draining lymph nodes, adjacent tissues. TCRdb itself ran the multiplex PCR reads through MiXCR, one entry per CDR3 protein. The table lists some 83,000 distinct CDR3 sequences, roughly a fifth of them singletons. Breast cancer patients provided tissue from their axillary draining lymph nodes. What was sequenced was axillary lymph node tissue. The receptors stem from a female donor with breast cancer. Some clones in this sample may be carry-over from other donors' samples.

Turning to this clonotype: A much bigger clone sits one base away, suggesting this may be a read error. This rearrangement joins TRBV5-6 to TRBJ2-2, with TRBD2 identical over 9 bases. V lost 1 base and J lost 4; bases outside the gene matches: 8. CDR1 is SGHDT, CDR2 YYEEEE, per germline. The CDR3 is 17 residues long. This CDR3 is CASSLLVAGVSTGELFF. Here the CDR3 DNA reads TGTGCCAGCAGCTTGTTGGTAGCGGGAGTGAGCACCGGGGAGCTGTTTTTT.

V and J are TRBV28 and TRBJ2-5; 11 positions match TRBD2. This CDR3 comprises 14 residues. The V gene's germline CDR1 is MDHEN and CDR2 SYDVKM. The V segment lost 4 bases and the J segment 5 bases; nucleotides outside the gene matches: 3. The CDR3 spells CASSSSGRRETQYF. CDR3 nucleotides: TGTGCCAGCAGTTCTAGCGGGAGGAGGGAGACCCAGTACTTC. Full variable domain (remainder filled in from reference TRBV28 and TRBJ2-5): DVKVTQSSRYLVKRTGEKVFLECVQDMDHENMFWYRQDPGLGLRLIYFSYDVKMKEKGDIPEGYSVSREKKERFSLILESASTNQTSMYLCASSSSGRRETQYFGPGTRLLVL.

This clonotype has ten or more counts. The rearrangement uses TRBV6-1 and TRBJ2-7; D gene ambiguous. V was clipped by 3 bases and J by 3 bases, with 9 bases between them. The CDR3 is 13 residues long. Germline V gene sequence: CDR1 MNHNS, CDR2 SASEGT. CDR3 sequence reads: CASSDGVFYEQYF. CDR3 nucleotides: TGTGCCAGCAGTGACGGCGTTTTCTACGAGCAGTACTTC.

The sample holds many counts of this clonotype. The chain recombines TRBV2 with TRBJ1-4, with D perhaps TRBD1 (6 bases). Germline V gives CDR1 SNHLY, CDR2 FYNNEI. V lost 7 bases to trimming and J lost 2 bases, with 11 bases between them. This CDR3 has 14 amino acids. The CDR3 DNA reads TGTGCCAGCACAGGGGATAGGACTAATGAAAAACTGTTTTTT. Encoded protein: CASTGDRTNEKLFF.

The table lists this clonotype with many counts. This rearrangement joins TRBV20-1 to TRBJ2-3; D gene unclear. This CDR3 contains 12 residues. V was shortened by 6 bases and J by 0 bases, with 7 bases between the two germline ends. The germline gives CDR1 DFQATT, CDR2 SNEGSKA (reference sequence). CDR3 nucleotides: TGCAGTGCGGGGTTTAGCACAGATACGCAGTATTTT. As protein: CSAGFSTDTQYF.

This clonotype was found many times. The chain links TRBV5-1 to TRBJ2-7, with TRBD1 as a possible D gene (5 bases). The CDR3 covers 14 residues. V was trimmed by 3 bases and J by 0 bases, leaving 10 bases between them. Germline CDR1 SGHRS, CDR2 YFSETQ. CDR3: CASSSGQGSYEQYF. The CDR3 nucleotides read TGCGCCAGCAGCTCAGGTCAGGGCTCCTACGAGCAGTACTTC.

This clonotype showed up many times. The CDR3 DNA sequence: TGTGCCAGCAGCTTAGACCCCGGGACAGTCCAGCATTTT. Its protein product is CASSLDPGTVQHF. The genes are TRBV7-9 and TRBJ1-5, with 7 positions matching TRBD1. This CDR3 contains 13 residues. After removal of 1 base from V and 12 bases from J, the junction contained 6 bases not matched to a gene. Germline CDR1 SEHNR, CDR2 FQNEAQ (reference sequence).

The V call is TRBV19, the J call TRBJ2-4; a weak D match, TRBD2 (6 bases). This CDR3 is built from 17 residues. Germline CDR1 LNHDA, CDR2 SQIVND (reference sequence). Between the trimmed V and J ends, which lost 2 bases and 1 base, there was a span of 15 bases. The CDR3: CASSIPGVEWAKNIQYF. The CDR3, as DNA: TGTGCCAGTAGTATACCGGGGGTGGAGTGGGCCAAAAACATTCAGTACTTC.

This clonotype was seen many times. The genes are TRBV5-5 and TRBJ1-2; TRBD1 matches at 10 bases. After removal of 0 bases from V and 4 bases from J, the junction contained 6 bases not matched to a gene. Per the germline V gene, CDR1 is SGHKS and CDR2 is YYEKEE (reference sequence). This CDR3 is 16 amino acids long. The CDR3: CASSLDPGQGTYGYTF. The CDR3 coding sequence is TGTGCCAGCAGCTTGGATCCGGGACAGGGGACCTATGGCTACACCTTC.

This clonotype was detected many times. This rearrangement joins TRBV20-1 to TRBJ2-1; the match to TRBD2 covers 8 bases. The CDR3 spans 11 residues. After removal of 3 bases from V and 12 bases from J, the junction contained 4 bases not matched to a gene. Germline V gives CDR1 DFQATT, CDR2 SNEGSKA (reference sequence). This CDR3 reads CSASGRGGQFF. The CDR3 coding sequence is TGCAGTGCTAGCGGGAGGGGGGGGCAGTTCTTC.

This clonotype was recorded at least ten times. For the CDR3, the DNA is TGTGCCAGTAGTCAGGACAGGGTGCCCTACAATGAGCAGTTCTTC. Translating gives CASSQDRVPYNEQFF. The chain links TRBV19 to TRBJ2-1, with 8 bases fitting TRBD1. The germline V gene encodes CDR1 LNHDA and CDR2 SQIVND (reference sequence). CDR3 size: 15 residues. V trimming: 5 bases; J trimming: 2 bases; junction bases outside the gene matches: 5.